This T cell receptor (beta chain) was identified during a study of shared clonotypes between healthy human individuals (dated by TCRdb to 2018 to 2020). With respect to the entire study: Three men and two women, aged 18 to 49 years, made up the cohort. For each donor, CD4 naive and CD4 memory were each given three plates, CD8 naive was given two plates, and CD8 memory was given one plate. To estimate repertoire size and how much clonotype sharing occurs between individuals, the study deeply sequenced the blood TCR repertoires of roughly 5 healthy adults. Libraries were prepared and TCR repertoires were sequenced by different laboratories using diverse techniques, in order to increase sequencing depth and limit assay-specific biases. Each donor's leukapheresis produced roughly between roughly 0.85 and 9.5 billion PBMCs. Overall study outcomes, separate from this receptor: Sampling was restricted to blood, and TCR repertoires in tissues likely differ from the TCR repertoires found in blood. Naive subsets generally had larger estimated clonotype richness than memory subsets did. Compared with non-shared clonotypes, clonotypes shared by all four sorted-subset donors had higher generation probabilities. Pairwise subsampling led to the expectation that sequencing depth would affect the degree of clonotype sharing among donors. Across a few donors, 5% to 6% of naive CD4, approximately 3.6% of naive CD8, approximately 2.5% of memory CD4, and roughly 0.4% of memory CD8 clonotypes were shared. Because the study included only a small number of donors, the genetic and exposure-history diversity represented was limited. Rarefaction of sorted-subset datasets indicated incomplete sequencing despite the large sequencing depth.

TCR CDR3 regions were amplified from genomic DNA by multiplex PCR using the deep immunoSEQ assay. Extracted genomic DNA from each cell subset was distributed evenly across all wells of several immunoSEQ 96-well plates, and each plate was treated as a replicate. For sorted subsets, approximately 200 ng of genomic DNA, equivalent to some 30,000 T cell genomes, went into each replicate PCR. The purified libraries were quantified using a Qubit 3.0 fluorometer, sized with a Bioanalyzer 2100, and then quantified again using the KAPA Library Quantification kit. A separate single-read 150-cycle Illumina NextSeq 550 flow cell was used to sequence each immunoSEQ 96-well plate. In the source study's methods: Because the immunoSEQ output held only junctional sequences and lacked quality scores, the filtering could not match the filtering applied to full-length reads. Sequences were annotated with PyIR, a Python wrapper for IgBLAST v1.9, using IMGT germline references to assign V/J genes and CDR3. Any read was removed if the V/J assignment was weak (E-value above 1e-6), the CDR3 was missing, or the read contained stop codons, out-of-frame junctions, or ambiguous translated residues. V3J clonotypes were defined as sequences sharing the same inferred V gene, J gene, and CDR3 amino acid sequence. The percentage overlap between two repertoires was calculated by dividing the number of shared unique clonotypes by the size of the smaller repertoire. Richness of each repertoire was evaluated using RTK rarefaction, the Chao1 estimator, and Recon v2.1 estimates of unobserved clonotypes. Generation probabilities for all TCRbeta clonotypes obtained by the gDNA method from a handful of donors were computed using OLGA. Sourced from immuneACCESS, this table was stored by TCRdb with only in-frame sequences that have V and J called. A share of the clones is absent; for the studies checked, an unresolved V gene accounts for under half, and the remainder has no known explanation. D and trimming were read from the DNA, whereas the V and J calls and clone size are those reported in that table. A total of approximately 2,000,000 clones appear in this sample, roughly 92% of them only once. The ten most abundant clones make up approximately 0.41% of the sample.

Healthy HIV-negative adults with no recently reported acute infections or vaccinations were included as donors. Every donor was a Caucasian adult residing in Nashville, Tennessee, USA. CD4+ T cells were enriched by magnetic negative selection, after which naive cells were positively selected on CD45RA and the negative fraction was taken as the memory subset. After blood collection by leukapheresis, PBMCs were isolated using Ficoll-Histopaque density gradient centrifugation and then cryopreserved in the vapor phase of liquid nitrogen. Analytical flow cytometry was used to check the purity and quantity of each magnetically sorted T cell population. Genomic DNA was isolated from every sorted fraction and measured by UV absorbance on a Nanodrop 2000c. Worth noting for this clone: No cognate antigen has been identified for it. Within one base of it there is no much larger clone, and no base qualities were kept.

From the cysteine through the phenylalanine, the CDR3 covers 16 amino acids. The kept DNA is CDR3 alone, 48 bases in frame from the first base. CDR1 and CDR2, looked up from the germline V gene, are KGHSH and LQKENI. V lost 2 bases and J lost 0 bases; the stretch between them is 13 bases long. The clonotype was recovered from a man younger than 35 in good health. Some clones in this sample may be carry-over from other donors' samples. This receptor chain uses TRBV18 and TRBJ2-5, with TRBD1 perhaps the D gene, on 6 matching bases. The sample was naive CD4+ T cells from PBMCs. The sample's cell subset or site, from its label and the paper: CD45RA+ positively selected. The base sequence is TGTGCCAGCTCACCATTGGGGGCCTCGTACCAAGAGACCCAGTACTTC. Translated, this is CASSPLGASYQETQYF.